Listed below are T cell receptor beta chains from one sample, sequenced in a study of cytomegalovirus exposure and HLA in healthy donors. Method: immunoSEQ multiplex PCR; TCRdb's copy keeps in-frame clones and lacks some. The sample gives 100,000 to 150,000 clones, 60% to 75% of which show up once; approximately 6.4% is in the top ten. Input material: PBMCs. The receptors derive from a woman between 50 and 59 years old in good health and CMV-seropositive. Both conserved end residues are part of each CDR3.

j_call v_call cdr3_aa
TRBJ1-3 TRBV11-2 CASSSAWGDTIYF
TRBJ2-2 TRBV12-5 CASGLASGQIYTGELFF
TRBJ1-4 TRBV7-2 CASSFSGGREKLFF
TRBJ2-1 TRBV7-6 CASSLRGGPVEQFF
TRBJ2-3 TRBV5-6 CASSRQSTDTQYF
TRBJ2-7 TRBV6-5 CASSTTGSSYEQYF
TRBJ1-1 TRBV7-6 CASSLDGERAFF
TRBJ2-1 TRBV11-3 CASSPPGDGTVAYNEQFF
TRBJ1-2 TRBV5-4 CASSLPSRTGKNYGYTF
TRBJ2-6 TRBV19 CASKQGISSGANVLTF
TRBJ1-1 TRBV9 CASSVNVLNTEAFF
TRBJ2-7 TRBV7-2 CASSFQTGLLYEQYF
TRBJ1-1 TRBV30 CAWSPEGAQAFF
TRBJ2-3 TRBV18 CASSPPYPTDTQYF
TRBJ2-5 TRBV5-1 CASSLQGAGETQYF
TRBJ2-7 TRBV14 CASSQDLLSWEQYF
TRBJ1-4 TRBV19 CASSRQEKLFF
TRBJ2-2 TRBV5-4 CASSSPQGPGELFF
TRBJ2-1 TRBV7-2 CASSPPAGGFYNEQFF
TRBJ2-1 TRBV13 CASSVQGARNEQFF
TRBJ2-2 TRBV5-1 CASSLTGVDTGELFF
TRBJ1-6 TRBV18 CASSPVPGYSYNSPLHF
TRBJ2-2 TRBV5-1 CASSLWGIDTGELFF
TRBJ2-5 TRBV11-2 CASSSRAGAVTQYF
TRBJ1-4 TRBV4-1 CASSQSPGRRDEKLFF
TRBJ2-7 TRBV2 CASSLDSSYEQYF
TRBJ2-7 TRBV7-2 CASSPYSGGLYEQYF
TRBJ2-1 TRBV29-1 CSVALADRGEQFF
TRBJ1-1 TRBV6-5 CASSRAGYANTEAFF
TRBJ1-3 TRBV6-1 CASSDHPSMGPGNTIYF
TRBJ1-6 TRBV5-4 CASSPGELDSPLHF
TRBJ1-4 TRBV19 CASSIVVNEKLFF
TRBJ1-2 TRBV7-2 CASSTSGTAAPYGYTF
TRBJ2-5 TRBV7-2 CASSWGLAHAETQYF
TRBJ1-1 TRBV2 CASTYSIPEAFF
TRBJ1-1 TRBV7-6 CASSKAGVSEAFF
TRBJ1-1 TRBV10-1 CASSPLGRTEAFF
TRBJ1-1 TRBV5-6 CASSLAGAGGLNTEAFF
TRBJ2-2 TRBV6-6 CASASVNTGELLF
TRBJ1-2 TRBV6-1 CASRDNLQGPRGYTF
TRBJ2-2 TRBV29-1 CSGGEGELFF
TRBJ1-1 TRBV5-6 CASSFLGADTEAFF
TRBJ1-4 TRBV29-1 CSVKGVNEKLFF
TRBJ1-1 TRBV29-1 CSVVRGVRYTEAFF
TRBJ1-2 TRBV5-1 CASRVGQGPYTF
TRBJ2-5 TRBV5-4 CASSPSGLAGAKETQYF
TRBJ1-6 TRBV6-5 CASSYSTAGGGSPLHF
TRBJ1-6 TRBV2 CASETGERSPLHF
TRBJ2-7 TRBV5-1 CASSLTGDHLSEQYF